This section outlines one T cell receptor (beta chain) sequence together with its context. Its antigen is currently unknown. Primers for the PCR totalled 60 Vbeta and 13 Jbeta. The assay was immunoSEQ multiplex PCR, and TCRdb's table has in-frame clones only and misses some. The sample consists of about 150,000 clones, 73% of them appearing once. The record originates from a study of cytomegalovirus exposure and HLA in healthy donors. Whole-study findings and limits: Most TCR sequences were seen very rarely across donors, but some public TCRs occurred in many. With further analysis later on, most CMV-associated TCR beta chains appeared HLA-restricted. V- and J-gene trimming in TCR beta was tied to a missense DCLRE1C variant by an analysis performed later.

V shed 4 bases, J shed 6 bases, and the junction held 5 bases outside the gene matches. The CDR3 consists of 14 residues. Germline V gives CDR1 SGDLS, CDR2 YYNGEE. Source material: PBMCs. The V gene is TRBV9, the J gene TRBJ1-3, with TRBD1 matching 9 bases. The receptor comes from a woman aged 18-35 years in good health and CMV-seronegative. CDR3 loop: CASSPDRGPNTIYF. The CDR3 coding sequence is TGTGCCAGCAGCCCGGACAGGGGCCCAAACACCATATATTTT.